This T cell receptor (beta chain) was captured in a study of a mutant IDH1 vaccine in newly diagnosed glioma. As for time point: week 11, during vaccination. A single vaccine dose contained 300 ug of mutant IDH1 20-mer peptide, and topical imiquimod was used with it. The donor cohort comprised cases of new WHO grade 3 or 4 IDH1-mutant, ATRX-lost astrocytoma. Study-level findings and limits: Vaccine-induced responses were seen in about 95% of patients, spanning several MHC alleles.

With regard to this clone: The antigen remains unidentified.

Germline V gene data show CDR1 as MNHNS and CDR2 as SASEGT. J lost 7 bases, V lost 2 bases, and 10 bases had no gene match. The CDR3 totals 16 residues. Repertoires were generated with immunoSEQ multiplex PCR, while TCRdb's copy carries only in-frame clones and drops some. The sample contains about 64,000 clones, 70% to 85% of which appear only once. The sample was PBMCs, taken from a glioma patient whose treatment included an IDH1 peptide vaccine. V and J are TRBV6-1 and TRBJ2-1, with 8 positions matching TRBD2. The clonotype comes from a woman aged 45 to 65 with glioma. The CDR3 region is CASSEFGGGWSNEQFF. The CDR3 DNA follows: TGTGCCAGCAGTGAATTCGGGGGGGGATGGTCGAATGAGCAGTTCTTC.